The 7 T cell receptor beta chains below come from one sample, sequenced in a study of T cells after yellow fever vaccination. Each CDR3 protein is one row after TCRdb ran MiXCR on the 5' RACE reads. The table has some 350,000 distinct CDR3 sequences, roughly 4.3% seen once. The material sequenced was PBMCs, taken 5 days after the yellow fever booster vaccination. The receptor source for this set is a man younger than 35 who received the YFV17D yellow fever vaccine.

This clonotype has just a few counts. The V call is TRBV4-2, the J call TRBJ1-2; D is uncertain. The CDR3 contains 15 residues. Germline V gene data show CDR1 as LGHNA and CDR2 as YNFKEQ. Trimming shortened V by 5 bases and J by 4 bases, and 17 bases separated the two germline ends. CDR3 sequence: CASSTQDQDAYGYTF. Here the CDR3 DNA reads TGTGCCAGCAGCACTCAGGACCAGGATGCCTATGGCTACACCTTC.

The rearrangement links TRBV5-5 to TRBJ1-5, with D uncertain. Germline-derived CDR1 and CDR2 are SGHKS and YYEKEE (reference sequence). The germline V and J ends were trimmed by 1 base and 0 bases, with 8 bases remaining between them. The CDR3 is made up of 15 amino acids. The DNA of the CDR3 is TGTGCCAGCAGCTTGCGAGAGTATAGCAATCAGCCCCAGCATTTT. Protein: CASSLREYSNQPQHF.

CDR3 in amino acids: CASSPRDRSNTEAFF. As DNA, the CDR3 is TGTGCCAGCTCACCACGGGACAGATCGAACACTGAAGCTTTCTTT. The rearrangement joins TRBV18 to TRBJ1-1; 7 bases are shared with TRBD1. Trimming cost V 1 base and J 1 base; bases outside gene matches: 3. The germline V gene has CDR1 KGHSH and CDR2 LQKENI. This CDR3 comprises 15 residues.

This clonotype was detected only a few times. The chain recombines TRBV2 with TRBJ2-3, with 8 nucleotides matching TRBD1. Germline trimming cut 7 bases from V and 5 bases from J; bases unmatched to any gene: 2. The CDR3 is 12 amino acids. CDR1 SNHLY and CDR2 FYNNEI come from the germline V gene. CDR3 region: CASITGGDTQYF. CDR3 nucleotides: TGTGCCAGCATCACAGGGGGAGATACGCAGTATTTT.

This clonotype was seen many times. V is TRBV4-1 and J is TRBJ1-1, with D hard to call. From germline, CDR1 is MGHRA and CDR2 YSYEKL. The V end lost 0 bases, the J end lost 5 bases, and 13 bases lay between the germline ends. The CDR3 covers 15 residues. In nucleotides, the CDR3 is TGCGCCAGCAGCCAAGAAGTGGCAGGTGGGACTGAAGCTTTCTTT. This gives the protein CASSQEVAGGTEAFF.

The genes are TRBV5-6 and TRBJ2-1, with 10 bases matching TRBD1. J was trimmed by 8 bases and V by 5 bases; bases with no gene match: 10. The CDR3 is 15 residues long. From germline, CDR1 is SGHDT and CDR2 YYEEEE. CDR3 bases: TGTGCCAGCAGTTCCCCGGGACAGGGGAGAGATGAGCAGTTCTTC. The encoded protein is CASSSPGQGRDEQFF.

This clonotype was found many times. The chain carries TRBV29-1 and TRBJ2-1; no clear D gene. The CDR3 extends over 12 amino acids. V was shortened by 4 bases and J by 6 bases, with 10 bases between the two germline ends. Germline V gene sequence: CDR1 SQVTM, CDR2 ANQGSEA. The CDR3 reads CSVAPNGNEQFF. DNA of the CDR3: TGCAGCGTTGCCCCAAATGGCAATGAGCAGTTCTTC.